These T cell receptor beta chains were read from a single sample in a study of regulatory dendritic cells for organ transplantation. For these receptors, no antigen is known. Sequencing was performed with immunoSEQ multiplex PCR; in TCRdb, only in-frame clones are kept and a portion is missing. This table holds about 4,200 clones, about three fifths found once. The material sequenced was memory CD8+ T cells from blood cultured with regulatory dendritic cells. These receptors were obtained from a human donor in good health. Each CDR3 is given with its conserved first and last residue. Fields, in order: J gene, D gene, V gene, clone size, CDR3 DNA, CDR3 protein. D genes are given only for firm matches. Clone size is shown for a subset of rows, as once, few, many or a class of expanded clone.

TRBJ2-1	-	TRBV7-9	-	TGTGCCAGCAGCCCGGAGGAGTCCTACAATGAGCAGTTCTTC	CASSPEESYNEQFF
TRBJ1-2	-	TRBV5-4	-	TGTGCCAGCAGCTTGGTCGGGGAATCCTATGGCTACACCTTC	CASSLVGESYGYTF
TRBJ1-2	TRBD1	TRBV9	-	TGTGCCAGCAGCGATTCCTCTCGACAGGGTTACTATGGCTACACCTTC	CASSDSSRQGYYGYTF
TRBJ2-5	TRBD1	TRBV6-5	-	TGTGCCAGCAGTCCAAGACAGGGTTGGGAGACCCAGTACTTC	CASSPRQGWETQYF
TRBJ1-1	-	TRBV4-1	medium-sized	TGCGCCAGCAGCCACGACAGCGGGGGCACTGAAGCTTTCTTT	CASSHDSGGTEAFF
TRBJ1-1	TRBD1	TRBV6-5	few	TGTGCCAGCAGTTACCAGACAGGGGCATTGACTGAAGCTTTCTTT	CASSYQTGALTEAFF
TRBJ1-4	-	TRBV6-5	-	TGTGCCAGCAGTTATATCGGTGCAACTAATGAAAAACTGTTTTTT	CASSYIGATNEKLFF
TRBJ1-1	TRBD1	TRBV6-5	-	TGTGCCAGCAGTTACTTGCAGGGGGGAAGAACTGAAGCTTTCTTT	CASSYLQGGRTEAFF
TRBJ2-7	TRBD1	TRBV5-6	-	TGTGCCAGCAGCCTCTGGACAGGGCCCTACGAGCAGTACTTC	CASSLWTGPYEQYF
TRBJ2-7	TRBD2	TRBV4-2	-	TGTGCCAGCAGACGGGACGGGGGGTTCGACGAGCAGTACTTC	CASRRDGGFDEQYF
TRBJ2-7	TRBD1	TRBV5-6	-	TGTGCCAGCAGCACAGGGGGCTGGTACGAGCAGTACTTC	CASSTGGWYEQYF
TRBJ1-1	-	TRBV13	few	TGTGCCAGCAGCCCGTTCGAACGGCGGGCGAACACTGAAGCTTTCTTT	CASSPFERRANTEAFF
TRBJ2-1	TRBD1	TRBV4-3	-	TGCGCCAGCAGCCAAGACGGGACAGGGGGCTCGGTTGAGCAGTTCTTC	CASSQDGTGGSVEQFF
TRBJ1-2	-	TRBV6-1	-	TGTGCCAGCAGTGAAATCGCCGTGGCGGGCCTCGGCTATGGCTACACCTTC	CASSEIAVAGLGYGYTF
TRBJ2-1	TRBD2	TRBV6-1	-	TGTGCCAGCAGTGAAGAGTCCCCTAGACTAGCGGGGGTTTTTGAGAATGAGCAGTTCTTC	CASSEESPRLAGVFENEQFF
TRBJ1-1	-	TRBV5-6	-	TGTGCCAGCAGCTCTAGTTACACTGAAGCTTTCTTT	CASSSSYTEAFF
TRBJ1-1	-	TRBV6-1	-	TGTGCCAGCAGTGAAGTGACAGCCTCTGAAGCTTTCTTT	CASSEVTASEAFF
TRBJ1-2	-	TRBV2	few	TGTGCCAGCAGTGAAAGAGGGCCTAACTATGGCTACACCTTC	CASSERGPNYGYTF
TRBJ2-7	-	TRBV5-4	few	TGTGCCAGCAGCTTTGGGGCAGGGTACGAGCAGTACTTC	CASSFGAGYEQYF
TRBJ2-1	TRBD2	TRBV5-1	-	TGCGCCAGCAGCTTGGAGGCTAGCGGGAGCTCCTACAATGAGCAGTTCTTC	CASSLEASGSSYNEQFF
TRBJ1-2	-	TRBV5-5	few	TGTGCCAGCAGCCTAACAGGGACGGGTGGCTACACCTTC	CASSLTGTGGYTF
TRBJ2-3	-	TRBV5-1	-	TGCGCCAGCAGCCCCCCCTACGTGGGCGATACGCAGTATTTT	CASSPPYVGDTQYF
TRBJ2-1	-	TRBV5-1	-	TGCGCCAGCAGCCCCTCTAGAAGCTCCTACAATGAGCAGTTCTTC	CASSPSRSSYNEQFF
TRBJ2-1	-	TRBV6-1	-	TGTGCCAGCAGTGAAGTCTACTCCTACAATGAGCAGTTCTTC	CASSEVYSYNEQFF
TRBJ2-4	TRBD1	TRBV11-2	once	TGTGCCAGCAGCTTATATGGGCAAGGGACAGGCCTGAGGGACATTCAGTACTTC	CASSLYGQGTGLRDIQYF
TRBJ1-2	TRBD1	TRBV6-5	-	TGTGCCAGCAGTTATTCAGGGGGCGCAGGTGGCTACACCTTC	CASSYSGGAGGYTF
TRBJ2-2	-	TRBV7-8	-	TGTGCCAGCAGCCCCCGGGGTAACACCGGGGAGCTGTTTTTT	CASSPRGNTGELFF
TRBJ2-2	-	TRBV6-1	-	TGTGCCAGCAGGCAGGGTGAGGCCGGGGAGCTGTTTTTT	CASRQGEAGELFF
TRBJ1-3	TRBD1	TRBV12-5	-	TGTGCTAGTGGTCCCGACTACTCCCTCAACCCGGGACAGGGGTCGGGAAACACCATATATTTT	CASGPDYSLNPGQGSGNTIYF
TRBJ2-7	TRBD2	TRBV4-2	few	TGTGCCGCGGGACTAGCGGGGAGGGAGCAGTACTTC	CAAGLAGREQYF
TRBJ2-1	TRBD2	TRBV11-3	once	TGTGCCAGCAGCATAGGTGGGACTAGCGGGGGTTATGAGCAGTTCTTC	CASSIGGTSGGYEQFF
TRBJ1-5	-	TRBV6-1	few	TGTGCCAGCACCTTAGGGGCTTATAGCAATCAGCCCCAGCATTTT	CASTLGAYSNQPQHF
TRBJ2-7	-	TRBV9	-	TGTGCCAGCAGCCAAGGAGCGGAGCAGTACTTC	CASSQGAEQYF
TRBJ2-6	-	TRBV7-7	-	TGTGCCAGCAGCTTTCTGCGGCCACAAAGTCGGGCCAACGTCCTGACTTTC	CASSFLRPQSRANVLTF
TRBJ2-2	-	TRBV2	-	TGTGCCAGCAGTGAAACGGTCCAGGGAGGAAATACCGGGGAGCTGTTTTTT	CASSETVQGGNTGELFF
TRBJ2-1	-	TRBV4-3	-	TGCGCCAGCAGCCAAGAGGGCCTGGGGAGTAGCGCGCCAAGCTCCTACAATGAGCAGTTCTTC	CASSQEGLGSSAPSSYNEQFF
TRBJ2-3	TRBD2	TRBV6-4	once	TGTGCCAGCAGTGACTCGACTAGCGGGGGGGCAGATACGCAGTATTTT	CASSDSTSGGADTQYF
TRBJ2-3	TRBD2	TRBV5-8	-	TGTGCCAGCAGCCTTCTGGGCGGGGGGGCCGATACGCAGTATTTT	CASSLLGGGADTQYF
TRBJ2-7	-	TRBV11-2	few	TGTGCCAGCAGCTTATTAGGCAGGTCCTACGAGCAGTACTTC	CASSLLGRSYEQYF
TRBJ2-3	TRBD2	TRBV9	few	TGTGCCAGCAGCGGGAATAGCGGGGGGATCACAGATACGCAGTATTTT	CASSGNSGGITDTQYF
TRBJ2-6	TRBD1	TRBV29-1	-	TGCAGCGTTCCGGGACAGAGAAAGTCTGGGGCCAACGTCCTGACTTTC	CSVPGQRKSGANVLTF
TRBJ2-2	-	TRBV6-5	few	TGTGCCAGCAGTTCCTACAGGGCCGGGGAGCTGTTTTTT	CASSSYRAGELFF